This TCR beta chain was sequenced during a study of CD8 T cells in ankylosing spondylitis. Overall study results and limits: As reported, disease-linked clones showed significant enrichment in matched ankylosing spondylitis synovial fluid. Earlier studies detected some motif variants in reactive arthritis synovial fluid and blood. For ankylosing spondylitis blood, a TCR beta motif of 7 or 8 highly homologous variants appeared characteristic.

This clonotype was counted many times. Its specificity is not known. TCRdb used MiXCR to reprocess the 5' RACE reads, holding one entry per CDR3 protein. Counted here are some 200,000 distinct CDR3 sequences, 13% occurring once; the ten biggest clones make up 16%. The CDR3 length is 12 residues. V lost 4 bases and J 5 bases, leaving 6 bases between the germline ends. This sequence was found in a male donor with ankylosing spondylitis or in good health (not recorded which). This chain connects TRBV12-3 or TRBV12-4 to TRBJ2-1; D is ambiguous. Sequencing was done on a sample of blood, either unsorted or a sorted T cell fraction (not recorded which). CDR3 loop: CASSSLDNEQFF. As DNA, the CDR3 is TGTGCCAGCAGTTCCCTCGACAATGAGCAGTTCTTC.